This TCR beta chain was profiled in a study of cytomegalovirus exposure and HLA in healthy donors. Amplification used 60 Vbeta primers and 13 Jbeta primers. Profiled with immunoSEQ multiplex PCR; TCRdb holds only in-frame clones, not every one. The data hold about 170,000 clones, with almost 80% observed a single time. As to this clone: Its antigen is as yet unknown.

Despite likely unrecorded immune exposures, the donors were nominally healthy at the time of sampling. The CDR3 sequence is 13 residues long. Trimming stripped 0 bases from V and 3 bases from J, with 7 bases between. The V gene's germline CDR1 is SGHRS and CDR2 YFSETQ. Findings and limits, study-wide: Researchers reportedly found TCR beta sequences accurately predicted most subjects' HLA-A and HLA-B alleles. The authors later found most CMV-associated TCR beta chains appeared HLA-restricted. Most of the TCR beta V segments (in an earlier analysis) were productive either about 87% or about 30% of the time.

The sequenced sample consisted of PBMCs. This clonotype was sampled from a woman aged 50 to 65 in good health and CMV-seropositive. The genes are TRBV5-1 and TRBJ2-7; D is uncertain. CDR3 loop: CASSLGAGYEQYF. The CDR3 DNA reads as TGCGCCAGCAGCTTGGGGGCCGGCTACGAGCAGTACTTC. Variable domain in full (rest from reference TRBV5-1 and TRBJ2-7): KAGVTQTPRYLIKTRGQQVTLSCSPISGHRSVSWYQQTPGQGLQFLFEYFSETQRNKGNFPGRFSGRQFSNSRSEMNVSTLELGDSALYLCASSLGAGYEQYFGPGTRLTVT.